These 23 T cell receptor beta chains came from one sample sequenced in a study of human T cells and chemical hapten exposure (dated by TCRdb to the early 2020s). The label giving this sample's time point can be read as: patch test 3, about 24 weeks after DPC sensitization. The treatment or condition label, read with the paper, signifies: therapeutic diphenylcyclopropenone sensitization with weekly scalp DPC. The library relied on RACE. Sequencing took place on a NextSeq 500. TCRdb trimmed public reads at Q25 via fastp, called clones via MiXCR and kept in-frame beta chains. One record per CDR3 amino acid sequence lists the most common genes and DNA. The sample contains some 96,000 distinct CDR3 sequences, 25% to 35% of them found a single time. The ten top clones hold under 13% of the sample. The source material was whole blood, sampled in connection with sensitization to the hapten diphenylcyclopropenone (DPC). The source of these receptors is a man between 35 and 55 years old with alopecia areata. Some clones in this sample may be carry-over from other donors' samples.

This chain uses TRBV28 with TRBJ2-1; 7 bases map to TRBD1. CDR3 length: 13 amino acids. Germline V CDR1 and CDR2: MDHEN, SYDVKM. The trim removed 2 bases at V and 8 bases at J, leaving 3 bases unmatched. This CDR3 reads CASSLPDRDEQFF. Here the CDR3 DNA reads TGTGCCAGCAGTTTACCCGACAGGGATGAGCAGTTCTTC.

This chain uses TRBV9 with TRBJ2-2, with 8 bases that match TRBD2. This CDR3 has 14 amino acids. Germline V gene lookup returns CDR1 SGDLS and CDR2 YYNGEE. J was trimmed by 7 bases and V by 4 bases; bases with no gene match: 6. DNA of the CDR3: TGTGCCAGCAGCCGGGAGGGTGAGGTCGGGGAGCTGTTTTTT. Its protein product is CASSREGEVGELFF.

This clonotype was seen more than once but under ten times. This sequence joins TRBV12-3 or TRBV12-4 and TRBJ1-2, with D unresolved. Trimming removed 8 bases at V and 4 bases at J, with 20 bases between. The CDR3 consists of 15 residues. The CDR3 reads CASGSPPGSGYGYTF. CDR3 coding DNA: TGTGCCAGCGGTAGCCCGCCCGGGTCGGGCTATGGCTACACCTTC.

The CDR3 nucleotides are TGTGCCAGCAGTGAATCTCCGGGGGCGAACACTGAAGCTTTCTTT. It codes for CASSESPGANTEAFF. The chain links TRBV2 to TRBJ1-1, with D possibly TRBD1 on 6 matching bases. The germline V gene encodes CDR1 SNHLY and CDR2 FYNNEI. There are 15 residues in the CDR3. V was pared by 2 bases and J by 1 base, with 11 bases between.

A few counts support this clonotype. The genes are TRBV7-9 and TRBJ2-5; 10 nucleotides agree with TRBD2. The V segment lost 0 bases and the J segment 3 bases; nucleotides outside the gene matches: 10. Per germline, CDR1 SEHNR and CDR2 FQNEAQ (reference sequence). The CDR3 is 18 amino acids. The CDR3 DNA sequence: TGTGCCAGCAGCTTAGCGAAGGAAAGCGGGAGGGCCGAAGAGACCCAGTACTTC. It yields the protein CASSLAKESGRAEETQYF.

The sample holds a few counts of this clonotype. The J gene is TRBJ1-6, the V gene TRBV20-1; TRBD1 agrees at 9 bases. This CDR3 has 15 amino acids. Losses at the gene ends were 0 bases for V and 10 bases for J; bases not matched to a gene: 7. Germline V CDR1 and CDR2: DFQATT, SNEGSKA (reference sequence). As DNA, the CDR3 is TGCAGTGCTAGAGAGGAGACAGGGGGTAGCTCACCCCTCCACTTT. It yields the protein CSAREETGGSSPLHF.

The J gene is TRBJ1-1, the V gene TRBV13; no reliable D call. The CDR3 contains 17 residues. Germline values: CDR1 PRHDT, CDR2 FYEKMQ (reference sequence). Deletions cut 2 bases from V and 0 bases from J, with 16 bases between. As DNA, the CDR3 is TGTGCCAGCAGCTTAATAGGAACGGACCCCCTGAACACTGAAGCTTTCTTT. Protein product: CASSLIGTDPLNTEAFF. The full variable domain, completed using reference TRBV13 and TRBJ1-1, is AAGVIQSPRHLIKEKRETATLKCYPIPRHDTVYWYQQGPGQDPQFLISFYEKMQSDKGSIPDRFSAQQFSDYHSELNMSSLELGDSALYFCASSLIGTDPLNTEAFFGQGTRLTVV.

This clonotype was detected a few times. V gene TRBV20-1 combines with J gene TRBJ2-7, with a possible D match to TRBD2 (6 bases). CDR1 and CDR2 from the germline V gene are DFQATT and SNEGSKA (reference sequence). This CDR3 has 14 residues. V was pared by 3 bases and J by 6 bases, with 18 bases between. This chain's CDR3 is CSARLALVTGEQYF. CDR3 nucleotides: TGCAGTGCTAGGCTAGCGCTCGTGACCGGCGAGCAGTACTTC.

The J gene is TRBJ2-1, the V gene TRBV20-1; 10 positions match TRBD2. CDR1 DFQATT and CDR2 SNEGSKA come from the germline V gene (reference sequence). With 6 bases clipped from V and 9 bases from J, the junction kept 14 bases outside the gene matches. The CDR3 is 15 residues long. CDR3 in amino acids: CSAPPAGGPIAEQFF. The CDR3 bases are TGCAGTGCCCCACCAGCGGGAGGGCCGATCGCTGAGCAGTTCTTC.

The chain carries TRBV12-3 or TRBV12-4 and TRBJ2-2, with D hard to call. V was trimmed by 7 bases and J by 1 base, leaving 19 bases between them. The CDR3 runs 17 residues. CDR3 residues: CASTHYPSPQNTGELFF. In DNA, the CDR3 is TGTGCCAGCACCCACTACCCCTCGCCCCAGAACACCGGGGAGCTGTTTTTT.

This chain links TRBV6-2 or TRBV6-3 with TRBJ1-5; TRBD1 matches at 7 bases. Germline V CDR1 and CDR2: MNHEY, SVGEGT. V was pared by 6 bases and J by 2 bases, with 7 bases of the junction left unmatched. The CDR3 extends over 15 amino acids. CDR3 amino acids: CASSSDREGNQPQHF. The CDR3 coding sequence is TGTGCCAGCAGCTCCGACAGGGAAGGCAATCAGCCCCAGCATTTT.

J is TRBJ1-2 and V is TRBV6-1, with 8 bases lining up with TRBD1. V gave up 5 bases and J gave up 7 bases; unmatched junction bases: 12. The CDR3 contains 15 residues. Germline CDR1 reads MNHNS; CDR2 reads SASEGT. This CDR3 reads CASSSGTGIISGYTF. CDR3 DNA sequence: TGTGCCAGCAGTTCCGGGACAGGAATAATTAGTGGCTACACCTTC.

The chain links TRBV3-1 to TRBJ1-1; possibly TRBD1 for D (6 bases). The germline V gene encodes CDR1 LGHDT and CDR2 YNNKEL (reference sequence). The CDR3 totals 13 residues. Trimming took off 4 bases at V and 5 bases at J, with 11 bases between the two ends. The CDR3 loop is CASSPLGGTEAFF. CDR3 sequence (DNA): TGTGCCAGCAGCCCCTTAGGGGGAACTGAAGCTTTCTTT.

This clonotype was found many times. The genes are TRBV7-9 and TRBJ2-6; D not resolved. Trimming left V 1 base short and J 0 bases short, with 4 bases between. From germline, CDR1 is SEHNR and CDR2 FQNEAQ (reference sequence). CDR3 size: 15 residues. The CDR3 sequence is CASSLGGSGANVLTF. Here the CDR3 DNA reads TGTGCCAGCAGCTTAGGTGGCTCTGGGGCCAACGTCCTGACTTTC.

This clonotype was detected only a few times. The chain has TRBV28 and TRBJ2-7, with D tentatively TRBD2 (6 bases). Trimming pared 3 bases from V and 0 bases from J, leaving 12 bases between. Germline lookup yields CDR1 MDHEN and CDR2 SYDVKM. CDR3 size: 15 residues. The CDR3 is CASSLAGSPSYEQYF. The DNA of the CDR3 is TGTGCCAGCAGTTTGGCCGGGAGTCCCTCCTACGAGCAGTACTTC.

There are a few counts of this clonotype. This chain connects TRBV4-1 to TRBJ2-3; D may be TRBD1 or TRBD2 (7 bases each). V lost 0 bases, J lost 1 base, and 11 bases lay in between. CDR3 length: 16 amino acids. Germline V gene data show CDR1 as MGHRA and CDR2 as YSYEKL. The CDR3 is CASSQESGGGTDTQYF. The CDR3 region has the DNA TGCGCCAGCAGCCAAGAGTCAGGGGGGGGCACAGATACGCAGTATTTT.

CDR3 bases: TGTGCCAGCAGCTTACCCGACAGGGGCAGGTCACCCCTCCACTTT. Translated, it gives CASSLPDRGRSPLHF. The genes are TRBV7-2 and TRBJ1-6; 8 nucleotides line up with TRBD1. Germline V gene data show CDR1 as SGHTA and CDR2 as FQGNSA. The CDR3 has 15 residues. V lost 2 bases and J lost 10; bases outside the gene matches: 7.

This clonotype was counted only a few times. The gene calls are TRBV11-2 and TRBJ2-1; a weak D match, TRBD1 (6 bases). Per the germline V gene, CDR1 is SGHAT and CDR2 is FQNNGV. The germline V and J ends were trimmed by 5 bases and 0 bases, with 14 bases remaining between them. The CDR3 loop spans 16 amino acids. CDR3 bases: TGTGCCAGCAGCCCGTTACAGGGACCCTCCTACAATGAGCAGTTCTTC. It specifies CASSPLQGPSYNEQFF.

The CDR3 is CASSLHPGNTIYF. In nucleotides, the CDR3 is TGTGCCAGCAGCCTCCATCCTGGAAACACCATATATTTT. The V call is TRBV27, the J call TRBJ1-3; D is ambiguous. Trimming shortened V by 6 bases and J by 2 bases, and 8 bases separated the two germline ends. Germline V CDR1 and CDR2: MNHEY, SMNVEV (reference sequence). The CDR3 length is 13 residues.

The rearrangement links TRBV18 to TRBJ1-1; 10 bases line up with TRBD1. The CDR3 has 16 residues. Germline V CDR1 and CDR2: KGHSH, LQKENI. J gave up 3 bases and V 8 bases, and 12 bases lay outside the gene matches. This CDR3 is CASNLGQGLQDTEAFF. The CDR3 DNA follows: TGTGCCAGCAACCTGGGACAGGGGTTACAGGACACTGAAGCTTTCTTT.

This clonotype was detected a few times. The chain recombines TRBV12-3 or TRBV12-4 with TRBJ2-7, with TRBD1 as a possible D gene (5 bases). The CDR3 consists of 15 residues. V lost 6 bases and J lost 4, with 19 bases in between. The CDR3 spells CASSGVGAQGYEQYF. CDR3 coding DNA: TGTGCCAGCAGCGGAGTGGGTGCCCAGGGTTACGAGCAGTACTTC.

Only one count was recorded for this clonotype. This chain connects TRBV20-1 to TRBJ1-5; D is ambiguous. V lost 3 bases and J 1 base, leaving 13 bases between the germline ends. The CDR3 extends over 15 amino acids. In germline, CDR1 is DFQATT, CDR2 SNEGSKA (reference sequence). Written as DNA, the CDR3 is TGCAGTGCTAGGATGAGAGCACCCAGCAATCAGCCCCAGCATTTT. Protein: CSARMRAPSNQPQHF.

This clonotype was counted a single time. The genes are TRBV28 and TRBJ2-7; D remains unclear. Looked up from germline, CDR1 is MDHEN and CDR2 is SYDVKM. V dropped 8 bases and J dropped 1 base, with 12 bases sitting between them. This CDR3 has 13 residues. The CDR3: CASHTPNSYEQYF. The CDR3 DNA is TGTGCCAGCCATACGCCTAATTCCTACGAGCAGTACTTC.